The source of this T cell receptor beta chain is a study of blood T cell repertoires in COVID-19 (dated by TCRdb to 2019 to 2021). Regarding the study in general: Samples from collaborators originated in the United States, Italy and Spain and spanned both the acute and convalescent phases of COVID-19. The material from the prospective study consisted of cDNA or gDNA derived from T cells, B-cell-depleted T cells, or PBMCs. The sample metadata nearly always contained a de-identified subject ID, COVID-19 status, age in years and sex. HLA class I and class II types, where available, came from metadata supplied by the sample provider rather than from assay-based typing. The repertoires were made available in a free public database intended to serve as a resource for research on the immune response to SARS-CoV-2. Samples were obtained from the ongoing ImmuneRACE study (first 160 participants) and from 1,000 to 1,500 subjects provided by 6 global collaborators. Subjects who had been exposed to COVID-19, were actively infected with it, or had recovered from it provided the deeply sampled blood TCRbeta repertoires that made up the dataset.

Overall study results and their limits: The amount of clinical and demographic metadata varied by source and participant and was provided uncurated.

The germline V gene (reference sequence) yields LGHDT for CDR1 and YNNKEL for CDR2. There are 14 amino acids in the CDR3, from cysteine to phenylalanine inclusive. Here the CDR3 DNA is all that survives: 42 bases in frame from base 1. At the junction V is shortened by 6 bases and J by 9 bases; bases outside the gene matches: 4. Enrolling through a virtual design, the prospective study's participants ranged in age from about 18 to 89 years and lived across 24 United States geographic areas. To assign participants to cohorts, the prospective study relied on clinical history that participants themselves reported in a screening survey and a study questionnaire. Recovered participants in ImmuneRACE Cohort 3 were defined by two consecutive negative NP/OP PCR tests, clearance by a healthcare professional, or resolution of symptoms. In the prospective study, mobile phlebotomists collected whole blood, serum and a nasopharyngeal or oropharyngeal swab from each participant. Participants in the prospective study had the option to provide additional blood draws and questionnaires over a roughly two-month period. Prospective study blood samples were shipped either frozen or at room temperature before DNA extraction.

The immunoSEQ Assay, a bias-controlled multiplex PCR, was used to amplify TCRbeta CDR3 regions from genomic DNA. In the paper's pipeline: The number of nucleated cells in each sample was estimated by amplification of reference gene primers within the assay. To quantify the absolute abundance of each unique TCRbeta CDR3 rearrangement, sequence reads were collapsed and filtered. For each sample, productive Simpson clonality was calculated as the square root of Simpson's diversity index across productive rearrangements. Here the immuneACCESS table is served through TCRdb, limited to in-frame sequences with V and J called. Missing clones are a known gap in these copies; in checked studies unresolved V genes cover under half, and the rest lacks a known reason. The DNA was the basis for D and trimming; V, J and clone size are from that table. This sample lists approximately 470,000 clones; roughly nine tenths were detected once. The top ten clonotypes cover 0.7% of the sample.

Worth noting for this clone: The antigen this receptor binds is unknown. Base quality data are lacking; no much larger clone is found one base away.

The chain links TRBV3-1 (or the pseudogene TRBV3-2) with TRBJ2-1; 14 of the junction bases match TRBD2. The receptor's source is a woman younger than 35 who had recovered from COVID-19. The material sequenced was PBMCs or T cells enriched from blood (not recorded which). At the DNA level, the sequence is TGTGCCAGCAGTTCGACTAGCGGGGGGGTTGAGCAGTTCTTC. This is translated as CASSSTSGGVEQFF.